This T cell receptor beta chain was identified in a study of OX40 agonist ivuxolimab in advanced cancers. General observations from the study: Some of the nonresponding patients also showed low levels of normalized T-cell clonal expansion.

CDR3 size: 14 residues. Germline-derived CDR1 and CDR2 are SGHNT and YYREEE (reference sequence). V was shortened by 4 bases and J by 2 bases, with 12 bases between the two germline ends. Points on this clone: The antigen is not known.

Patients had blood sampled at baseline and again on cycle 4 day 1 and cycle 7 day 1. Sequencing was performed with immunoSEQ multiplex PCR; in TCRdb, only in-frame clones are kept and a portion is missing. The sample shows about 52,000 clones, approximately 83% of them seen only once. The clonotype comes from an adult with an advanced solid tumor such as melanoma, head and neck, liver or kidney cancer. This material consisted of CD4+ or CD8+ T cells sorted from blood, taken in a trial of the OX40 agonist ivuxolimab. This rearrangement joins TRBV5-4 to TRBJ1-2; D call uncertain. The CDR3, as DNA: TGTGCCAGCAGCGACCGAGGAGTCAACTATGGCTACACCTTC. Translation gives CASSDRGVNYGYTF. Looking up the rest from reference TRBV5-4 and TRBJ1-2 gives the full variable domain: ETGVTQSPTHLIKTRGQQVTLRCSSQSGHNTVSWYQQALGQGPQFIFQYYREEENGRGNFPPRFSGLQFPNYSSELNVNALELDDSALYLCASSDRGVNYGYTFGSGTRLTVV.